This T cell receptor beta chain appears in the sequencing data of a study of blood T cells in healthy people across ages. CDR1 and CDR2 (germline): MNHEY, SMNVEV (reference sequence). CDR3 length equals 16 residues. J gave up 0 bases and V 6 bases, and 5 bases lay outside the gene matches. The authors ran a second PCR of roughly 6 to 11 cycles using a sample-barcoded 5' primer and a J-beta primer mix. TCRdb passed the 5' RACE reads through MiXCR, listing each CDR3 protein once. This table has 550,000 to 600,000 distinct CDR3 sequences, 27% appearing once. This sequence was found in a woman aged 70-85 years in good health. Material for sequencing was blood. The chain uses TRBV27 and TRBJ2-1; 10 bases agree with TRBD2. CDR3 residues: CASRDLAGGSYNEQFF. The CDR3 coding sequence is TGTGCCAGCAGAGACTTAGCGGGAGGCTCCTACAATGAGCAGTTCTTC.